These T cell receptor beta chains were read from a single sample in a study of T cells in narcolepsy. Sequencing used immunoSEQ multiplex PCR; TCRdb keeps in-frame clones, though not all of them. The sample records about 40,000 clones, more than 70% being singletons. Sequencing was carried out using CD45RA- memory CD4+ T cells from PBMCs. The receptors here all came from a human donor with narcolepsy. CDR3s include the opening cysteine and the closing phenylalanine or tryptophan. Each record gives: clone size, CDR3 length, J gene, V gene, D gene, CDR3 protein, CDR3 DNA. A D gene is named only where the DNA matches it firmly. Clone size is stated in some rows and not others, as once, few, many or a class when expanded.

clone_size: -
cdr3_length: 13
j_call: TRBJ1-2
v_call: TRBV11-2
d_call: -
cdr3_aa: CASSLDVRMGGTF
cdr3_nt: TGTGCCAGCAGCTTAGATGTCAGGATGGGAGGCACCTTC

clone_size: -
cdr3_length: 16
j_call: TRBJ1-6
v_call: TRBV18
d_call: -
cdr3_aa: CARGGWGWRANSPLHF
cdr3_nt: TGTGCCAGGGGGGGATGGGGTTGGAGGGCGAATTCACCCCTCCACTTT

clone_size: once
cdr3_length: 13
j_call: TRBJ2-5
v_call: TRBV6-6
d_call: -
cdr3_aa: CASSFEGGVTQYF
cdr3_nt: TGTGCCAGCAGTTTTGAAGGTGGAGTGACCCAGTACTTC

clone_size: -
cdr3_length: 17
j_call: TRBJ2-5
v_call: TRBV9
d_call: TRBD2
cdr3_aa: CASSPGLAGGLQETQYF
cdr3_nt: TGTGCCAGCAGCCCTGGACTAGCGGGGGGCTTACAAGAGACCCAGTACTTC

clone_size: -
cdr3_length: 16
j_call: TRBJ1-1
v_call: TRBV5-6
d_call: -
cdr3_aa: CASSLRRPTQGTEAFF
cdr3_nt: TGTGCCAGCAGCTTGCGAAGGCCGACTCAGGGCACTGAAGCTTTCTTT

clone_size: -
cdr3_length: 15
j_call: TRBJ2-1
v_call: TRBV9
d_call: -
cdr3_aa: CASSGGLSSYNEQFF
cdr3_nt: TGTGCCAGCAGCGGGGGTCTAAGCTCCTACAATGAGCAGTTCTTC

clone_size: -
cdr3_length: 14
j_call: TRBJ2-2
v_call: TRBV5-4
d_call: -
cdr3_aa: CASTPIPGSGELFF
cdr3_nt: TGTGCCAGCACCCCTATCCCGGGATCCGGGGAGCTGTTTTTT

clone_size: -
cdr3_length: 15
j_call: TRBJ1-2
v_call: TRBV27
d_call: -
cdr3_aa: CATLRLGGSEDGYTF
cdr3_nt: TGTGCCACCCTGCGACTTGGGGGGAGCGAAGATGGCTACACCTTC

clone_size: -
cdr3_length: 14
j_call: TRBJ1-2
v_call: TRBV19
d_call: -
cdr3_aa: CASRSNAFISGYTF
cdr3_nt: TGTGCCAGTAGGAGTAATGCCTTTATCAGTGGCTACACCTTC

clone_size: once
cdr3_length: 15
j_call: TRBJ2-2
v_call: TRBV10-3
d_call: TRBD1
cdr3_aa: CAISEGTGAAGELFF
cdr3_nt: TGTGCCATCAGTGAGGGGACAGGAGCGGCCGGGGAGCTGTTTTTT

clone_size: -
cdr3_length: 15
j_call: TRBJ2-1
v_call: TRBV18
d_call: TRBD2
cdr3_aa: CASSPLAGVYNEQFF
cdr3_nt: TGTGCCAGCTCACCACTAGCGGGAGTCTACAATGAGCAGTTCTTC

clone_size: once
cdr3_length: 17
j_call: TRBJ1-6
v_call: TRBV5-1
d_call: -
cdr3_aa: CASSVRPLTGTNSPLHF
cdr3_nt: TGCGCCAGCAGCGTCCGCCCCTTAACAGGGACGAATTCACCCCTCCACTTT

clone_size: -
cdr3_length: 17
j_call: TRBJ1-6
v_call: TRBV23-1
d_call: -
cdr3_aa: CASSPSGGSSYNSPLHF
cdr3_nt: TGCGCCAGCAGTCCGTCGGGGGGCAGCTCCTATAATTCACCCCTCCACTTT

clone_size: -
cdr3_length: 13
j_call: TRBJ1-1
v_call: TRBV18
d_call: -
cdr3_aa: CASSPYSDSWAFF
cdr3_nt: TGTGCCAGCTCACCATACTCTGACTCCTGGGCTTTCTTT

clone_size: once
cdr3_length: 14
j_call: TRBJ2-1
v_call: TRBV30
d_call: -
cdr3_aa: CAWSGPIRTAQQFF
cdr3_nt: TGTGCCTGGAGCGGACCGATAAGGACGGCCCAGCAGTTCTTC

clone_size: -
cdr3_length: 11
j_call: TRBJ1-4
v_call: TRBV10-3
d_call: -
cdr3_aa: CATRDNEKLFF
cdr3_nt: TGTGCCACGAGGGATAATGAAAAACTGTTTTTT

clone_size: -
cdr3_length: 15
j_call: TRBJ2-7
v_call: TRBV7-9
d_call: -
cdr3_aa: CASSSRDLSSYEQYF
cdr3_nt: TGTGCCAGCAGCTCACGGGACTTATCCTCCTACGAGCAGTACTTC

clone_size: few
cdr3_length: 15
j_call: TRBJ1-2
v_call: TRBV7-2
d_call: -
cdr3_aa: CASSLGPNANYGYTF
cdr3_nt: TGTGCCAGCAGCCTGGGACCGAATGCTAACTATGGCTACACCTTC

clone_size: once
cdr3_length: 17
j_call: TRBJ2-3
v_call: TRBV9
d_call: -
cdr3_aa: CASSVTAHPLTTDTQYF
cdr3_nt: TGTGCCAGCAGCGTCACCGCCCACCCCCTCACCACAGATACGCAGTATTTT

clone_size: -
cdr3_length: 15
j_call: TRBJ2-5
v_call: TRBV4-2
d_call: TRBD1
cdr3_aa: CASSQDGQGGETQYF
cdr3_nt: TGTGCCAGCAGCCAAGATGGACAGGGCGGAGAGACCCAGTACTTC

clone_size: -
cdr3_length: 14
j_call: TRBJ2-2
v_call: TRBV6-5
d_call: TRBD2
cdr3_aa: CASSYLTSGGELFF
cdr3_nt: TGTGCCAGCAGTTACCTGACTAGCGGGGGGGAGCTGTTTTTT

clone_size: -
cdr3_length: 15
j_call: TRBJ1-6
v_call: TRBV6-5
d_call: TRBD1
cdr3_aa: CASSKPGQGSSPLHF
cdr3_nt: TGTGCCAGCAGTAAGCCGGGACAGGGTAGTTCACCCCTCCACTTT

clone_size: -
cdr3_length: 16
j_call: TRBJ2-5
v_call: TRBV7-2
d_call: TRBD1
cdr3_aa: CASSLGEGQGAGEQYF
cdr3_nt: TGTGCCAGCAGCTTAGGTGAGGGACAGGGGGCAGGAGAGCAGTACTTC

clone_size: -
cdr3_length: 12
j_call: TRBJ1-2
v_call: TRBV19
d_call: -
cdr3_aa: CASSSDLGGYTF
cdr3_nt: TGTGCCAGTAGTTCGGATCTGGGTGGCTACACCTTC

clone_size: -
cdr3_length: 14
j_call: TRBJ1-5
v_call: TRBV6-1
d_call: TRBD1
cdr3_aa: CASSDWDSYQPQHF
cdr3_nt: TGTGCCAGCAGCGATTGGGACAGCTATCAGCCCCAGCATTTT

clone_size: -
cdr3_length: 15
j_call: TRBJ2-7
v_call: TRBV18
d_call: TRBD1
cdr3_aa: CASSLPGTGRNEQYF
cdr3_nt: TGTGCCAGCTCACTTCCCGGGACAGGGAGGAACGAGCAGTACTTC

clone_size: once
cdr3_length: 14
j_call: TRBJ1-2
v_call: TRBV19
d_call: -
cdr3_aa: CASKLGADNYGYTF
cdr3_nt: TGTGCCAGTAAGTTGGGGGCTGATAACTATGGCTACACCTTC

clone_size: -
cdr3_length: 16
j_call: TRBJ2-5
v_call: TRBV5-4
d_call: -
cdr3_aa: CASSLGGQGGQETQYF
cdr3_nt: TGTGCCAGCAGCTTGGGGGGGCAGGGAGGGCAAGAGACCCAGTACTTC

clone_size: -
cdr3_length: 14
j_call: TRBJ1-4
v_call: TRBV5-4
d_call: TRBD1
cdr3_aa: CASSLGQGAEKLFF
cdr3_nt: TGTGCCAGCAGCTTGGGACAGGGGGCCGAAAAACTGTTTTTT

clone_size: -
cdr3_length: 17
j_call: TRBJ1-6
v_call: TRBV7-9
d_call: -
cdr3_aa: CASSLADMGLRNSPLHF
cdr3_nt: TGTGCCAGCAGCTTAGCTGATATGGGGCTGAGAAATTCACCCCTCCACTTT

clone_size: -
cdr3_length: 14
j_call: TRBJ1-1
v_call: TRBV11-3
d_call: -
cdr3_aa: CASSLSPRGTEAFF
cdr3_nt: TGTGCCAGCAGCTTATCACCAAGGGGAACTGAAGCTTTCTTT

clone_size: -
cdr3_length: 14
j_call: TRBJ2-3
v_call: TRBV11-2
d_call: -
cdr3_aa: CASSPPGAADTQYF
cdr3_nt: TGTGCCAGCAGCCCCCCCGGGGCAGCAGATACGCAGTATTTT

clone_size: -
cdr3_length: 13
j_call: TRBJ2-2
v_call: TRBV28
d_call: TRBD1
cdr3_aa: CASSRGQGWELFF
cdr3_nt: TGTGCCAGCAGCCGAGGACAGGGCTGGGAGCTGTTTTTT

clone_size: few
cdr3_length: 12
j_call: TRBJ2-5
v_call: TRBV29-1
d_call: TRBD1
cdr3_aa: CSIGQGEETQYF
cdr3_nt: TGCAGCATTGGACAGGGGGAGGAGACCCAGTACTTC

clone_size: -
cdr3_length: 17
j_call: TRBJ1-2
v_call: TRBV10-3
d_call: -
cdr3_aa: CAISPGPALKANYGYTF
cdr3_nt: TGTGCCATCAGCCCAGGTCCGGCCCTCAAAGCTAACTATGGCTACACCTTC

clone_size: -
cdr3_length: 13
j_call: TRBJ1-1
v_call: TRBV7-8
d_call: -
cdr3_aa: CASSPWDPSSAFF
cdr3_nt: TGTGCCAGCAGCCCCTGGGACCCCAGTAGTGCTTTCTTT

clone_size: -
cdr3_length: 15
j_call: TRBJ2-7
v_call: TRBV5-5
d_call: TRBD1
cdr3_aa: CASSLGTGGFHEQYF
cdr3_nt: TGTGCCAGCAGCCTAGGGACAGGGGGCTTCCACGAGCAGTACTTC

clone_size: -
cdr3_length: 13
j_call: TRBJ1-2
v_call: TRBV18
d_call: -
cdr3_aa: CASSPKSNYGYTF
cdr3_nt: TGTGCCAGCTCACCAAAAAGTAACTATGGCTACACCTTC

clone_size: -
cdr3_length: 14
j_call: TRBJ1-1
v_call: TRBV19
d_call: -
cdr3_aa: CASSIHRRITEAFF
cdr3_nt: TGTGCCAGTAGTATCCATCGAAGGATTACTGAAGCTTTCTTT

clone_size: -
cdr3_length: 15
j_call: TRBJ1-5
v_call: TRBV7-2
d_call: -
cdr3_aa: CASSLGGLSNQPQHF
cdr3_nt: TGTGCCAGCAGCTTAGGGGGCCTTAGCAATCAGCCCCAGCATTTT

clone_size: -
cdr3_length: 17
j_call: TRBJ2-1
v_call: TRBV5-1
d_call: -
cdr3_aa: CASSLFGAYSSYNEQFF
cdr3_nt: TGCGCCAGCAGCTTGTTTGGGGCGTATAGCTCCTACAATGAGCAGTTCTTC

clone_size: once
cdr3_length: 17
j_call: TRBJ2-1
v_call: TRBV7-8
d_call: TRBD2
cdr3_aa: CASSLTLASGSVNEQFF
cdr3_nt: TGTGCCAGCAGCTTAACCTTGGCTAGCGGGAGTGTAAATGAGCAGTTCTTC

clone_size: -
cdr3_length: 11
j_call: TRBJ2-7
v_call: TRBV20-1
d_call: -
cdr3_aa: CSFGTAYEQYF
cdr3_nt: TGCAGCTTTGGAACTGCCTACGAGCAGTACTTC

clone_size: -
cdr3_length: 17
j_call: TRBJ2-3
v_call: TRBV29-1
d_call: TRBD2
cdr3_aa: CSVEDLAGVFSTDTQYF
cdr3_nt: TGCAGCGTTGAAGATCTAGCGGGAGTGTTTAGCACAGATACGCAGTATTTT

clone_size: -
cdr3_length: 16
j_call: TRBJ2-1
v_call: TRBV6-1
d_call: TRBD1
cdr3_aa: CASSDGGTGAWNEQFF
cdr3_nt: TGTGCCAGCAGTGATGGCGGGACAGGGGCTTGGAATGAGCAGTTCTTC

clone_size: -
cdr3_length: 18
j_call: TRBJ1-2
v_call: TRBV19
d_call: -
cdr3_aa: CASSIGYGAGTSNYGYTF
cdr3_nt: TGTGCCAGTAGTATAGGATACGGGGCAGGGACTTCTAACTATGGCTACACCTTC

clone_size: -
cdr3_length: 15
j_call: TRBJ2-1
v_call: TRBV5-1
d_call: -
cdr3_aa: CASSPYGGGENEQFF
cdr3_nt: TGCGCCAGCAGCCCTTATGGCGGCGGGGAGAATGAGCAGTTCTTC

clone_size: -
cdr3_length: 15
j_call: TRBJ2-6
v_call: TRBV6-5
d_call: -
cdr3_aa: CASSSLQAGANVLTF
cdr3_nt: TGTGCCAGCAGTTCCCTCCAGGCTGGGGCCAACGTCCTGACTTTC

clone_size: -
cdr3_length: 18
j_call: TRBJ1-4
v_call: TRBV4-3
d_call: TRBD1
cdr3_aa: CASSQDVPLGTANEKLFF
cdr3_nt: TGCGCCAGCAGCCAAGATGTTCCGCTTGGGACAGCTAATGAAAAACTGTTTTTT

clone_size: -
cdr3_length: 16
j_call: TRBJ1-5
v_call: TRBV5-6
d_call: TRBD1
cdr3_aa: CASSLDMGQGGQPQHF
cdr3_nt: TGTGCCAGCAGCTTGGACATGGGACAGGGCGGTCAGCCCCAGCATTTT

clone_size: few
cdr3_length: 11
j_call: TRBJ2-5
v_call: TRBV20-1
d_call: -
cdr3_aa: CSARQGETQYF
cdr3_nt: TGCAGTGCTAGGCAGGGGGAGACCCAGTACTTC

clone_size: -
cdr3_length: 12
j_call: TRBJ1-5
v_call: TRBV29-1
d_call: -
cdr3_aa: CSVRTGPSTQHF
cdr3_nt: TGCAGCGTTCGGACCGGTCCCAGCACCCAGCATTTT

clone_size: -
cdr3_length: 14
j_call: TRBJ2-1
v_call: TRBV10-3
d_call: TRBD2
cdr3_aa: CAISELAGDNEQFF
cdr3_nt: TGTGCCATCAGTGAACTAGCGGGGGACAATGAGCAGTTCTTC

clone_size: -
cdr3_length: 17
j_call: TRBJ1-1
v_call: TRBV19
d_call: -
cdr3_aa: CASSVATREPMNTEAFF
cdr3_nt: TGTGCCAGTAGTGTGGCTACCCGGGAGCCCATGAACACTGAAGCTTTCTTT